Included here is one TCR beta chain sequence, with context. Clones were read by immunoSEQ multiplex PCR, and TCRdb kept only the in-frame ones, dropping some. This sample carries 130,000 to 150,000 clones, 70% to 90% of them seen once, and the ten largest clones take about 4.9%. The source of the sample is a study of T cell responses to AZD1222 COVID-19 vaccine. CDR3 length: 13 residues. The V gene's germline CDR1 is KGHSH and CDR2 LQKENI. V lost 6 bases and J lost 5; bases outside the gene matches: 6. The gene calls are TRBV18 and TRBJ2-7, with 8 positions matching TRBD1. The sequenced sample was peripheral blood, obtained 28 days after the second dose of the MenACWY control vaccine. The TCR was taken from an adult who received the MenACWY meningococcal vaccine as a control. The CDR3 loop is CASSAGQVDEQYF. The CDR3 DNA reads TGTGCCAGCTCGGCGGGACAGGTCGACGAGCAGTACTTC.